The sequence of this T cell receptor beta chain was determined in a study of cytomegalovirus exposure and HLA in healthy donors. CDR1 is MNHNS and CDR2 is SASEGT in the germline V gene. V was trimmed by 4 bases and J by 3 bases, leaving 7 bases between them. This CDR3 contains 12 residues. 60 Vbeta and 13 Jbeta primers were used in PCR. TCRdb's copy holds only in-frame clones and misses some; the assay was immunoSEQ multiplex PCR. The table lists approximately 140,000 clones, approximately 84% of them singletons. The gene calls are TRBV6-1 and TRBJ2-7; D is unresolved. The specimen sequenced was PBMCs. The receptor was derived from a boy under 10 years old in good health and CMV-seronegative. CDR3 loop: CASSGASYEQYF. CDR3 nucleotides: TGTGCCAGCAGTGGGGCCAGCTACGAGCAGTACTTC.